These 5 T cell receptor beta chains originate from one sample sequenced in a study of blood T cell repertoires in COVID-19. The data were produced by immunoSEQ multiplex PCR, yet TCRdb's version contains in-frame clones alone and is incomplete. The data contain tens of thousands of clones, roughly 90% of them singletons. Sequencing used peripheral blood. All receptors derive from a man between 50 and 59 years old with COVID-19, enrolled during active disease.

The rearrangement uses TRBV15 and TRBJ2-1; D unclear. Germline assignment: CDR1 LNHNV and CDR2 YYDKDF (reference sequence). The CDR3 sequence is 13 residues long. The CDR3 loop is CAFSTSSYNEQFF. CDR3 coding DNA: TGTGCTTTTAGCACAAGCTCCTACAATGAGCAGTTCTTC.

The chain carries TRBV18 and TRBJ1-5; no clear D. This CDR3 contains 15 residues. The germline CDR1 and CDR2 sequences are KGHSH and LQKENI. V lost 3 bases and J 5 bases, leaving 14 bases between the germline ends. The CDR3 DNA follows: TGTGCCAGCTCACCCTATAGTGGAGGTTATCAGCCCCAGCATTTT. Residues: CASSPYSGGYQPQHF.

The chain links TRBV4-3 to TRBJ1-3; unclear D gene. The CDR3 has 15 residues. Germline assignment: CDR1 LGHNA and CDR2 YSLEER. Trimming removed 0 bases at V and 0 bases at J, with 6 bases between. DNA of the CDR3: TGCGCCAGCAGCCAAGATTCTAGCTCTGGAAACACCATATATTTT. Its translation: CASSQDSSSGNTIYF.

As for this clone: The CDR3 end shows no conserved phenylalanine or tryptophan, and so a read error is likely. It is unclear where the CDR3 begins or ends on the DNA, so no DNA is shown, and the CDR3 is as TCRdb lists it. The rearrangement joins TRBV14 to TRBJ1-5. CDR1 and CDR2 from the germline V gene are SGHDN and FVKESK. The CDR3 region is 9 residues in length, termini included. CDR3 region: CASSPPRLG.

The gene calls are TRBV27 and TRBJ1-1; 9 positions agree with TRBD1. Germline V gene lookup returns CDR1 MNHEY and CDR2 SMNVEV (reference sequence). There are 14 residues in the CDR3. Unmatched junction bases numbered 2, after V lost 5 bases and J lost 1 base. The CDR3 loop reads CASSPGQGNTEAFF. CDR3 DNA sequence: TGTGCCAGCAGTCCGGGACAGGGGAACACTGAAGCTTTCTTT.